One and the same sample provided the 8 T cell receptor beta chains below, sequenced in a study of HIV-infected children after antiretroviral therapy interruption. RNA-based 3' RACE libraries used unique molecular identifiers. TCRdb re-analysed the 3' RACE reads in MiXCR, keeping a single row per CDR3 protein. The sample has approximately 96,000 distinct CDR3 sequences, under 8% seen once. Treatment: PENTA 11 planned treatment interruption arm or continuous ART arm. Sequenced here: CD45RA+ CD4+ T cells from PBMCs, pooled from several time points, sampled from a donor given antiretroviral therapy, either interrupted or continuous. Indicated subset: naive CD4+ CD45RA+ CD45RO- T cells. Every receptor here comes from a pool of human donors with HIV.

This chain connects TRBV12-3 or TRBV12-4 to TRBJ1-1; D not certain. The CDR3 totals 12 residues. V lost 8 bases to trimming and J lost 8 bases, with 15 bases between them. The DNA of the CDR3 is TGTGCCAGCCTCTTAGAGAGGTCGGAAGCTTTCTTT. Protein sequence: CASLLERSEAFF.

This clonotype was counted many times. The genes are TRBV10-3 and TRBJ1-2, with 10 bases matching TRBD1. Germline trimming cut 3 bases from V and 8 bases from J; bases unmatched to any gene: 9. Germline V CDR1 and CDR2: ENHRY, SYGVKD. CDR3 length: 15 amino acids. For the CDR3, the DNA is TGTGCCATCAGTGACGGGGGACAGGGGTATGGAGGCTACACCTTC. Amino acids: CAISDGGQGYGGYTF.

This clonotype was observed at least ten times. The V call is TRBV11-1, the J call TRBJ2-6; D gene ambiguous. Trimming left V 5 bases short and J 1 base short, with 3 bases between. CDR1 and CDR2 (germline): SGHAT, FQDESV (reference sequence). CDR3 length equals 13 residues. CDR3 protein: CASSASGANVLTF. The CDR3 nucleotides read TGTGCCAGCAGCGCGTCTGGGGCCAACGTCCTGACTTTC.

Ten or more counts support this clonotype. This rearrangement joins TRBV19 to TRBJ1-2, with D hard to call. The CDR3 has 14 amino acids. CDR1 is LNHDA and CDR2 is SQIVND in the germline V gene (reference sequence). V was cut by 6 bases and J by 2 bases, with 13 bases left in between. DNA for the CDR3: TGTGCCAGTAGAAGCCCGGGGAGGAACTATGGCTACACCTTC. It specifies CASRSPGRNYGYTF.

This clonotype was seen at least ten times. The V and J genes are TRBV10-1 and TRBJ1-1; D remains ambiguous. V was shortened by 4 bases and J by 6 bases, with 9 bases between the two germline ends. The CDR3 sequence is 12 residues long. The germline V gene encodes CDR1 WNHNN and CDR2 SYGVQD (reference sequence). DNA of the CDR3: TGCGCCAGCAGTGGGTCCACAGCTGAAGCTTTCTTT. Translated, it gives CASSGSTAEAFF.

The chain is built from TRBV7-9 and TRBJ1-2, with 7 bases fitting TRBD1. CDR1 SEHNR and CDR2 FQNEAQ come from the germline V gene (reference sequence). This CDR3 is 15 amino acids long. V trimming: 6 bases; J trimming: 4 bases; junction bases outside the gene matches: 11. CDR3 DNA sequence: TGTGCCAGCAGTTTAACCGACAGGGAGGGCTATGGCTACACCTTC. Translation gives CASSLTDREGYGYTF.

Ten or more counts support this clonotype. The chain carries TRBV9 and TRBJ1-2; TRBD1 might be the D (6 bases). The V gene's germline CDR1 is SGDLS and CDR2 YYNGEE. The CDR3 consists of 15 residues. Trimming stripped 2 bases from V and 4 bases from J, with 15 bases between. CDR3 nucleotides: TGTGCCAGCAGCGTTCATCCGGACAGCCCCTATGGCTACACCTTC. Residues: CASSVHPDSPYGYTF.

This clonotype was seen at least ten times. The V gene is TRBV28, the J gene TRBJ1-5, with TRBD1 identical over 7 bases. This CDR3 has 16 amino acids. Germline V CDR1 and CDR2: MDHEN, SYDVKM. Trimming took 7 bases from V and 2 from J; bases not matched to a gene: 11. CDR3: CASKERGREGNQPQHF. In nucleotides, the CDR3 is TGTGCCAGCAAAGAAAGGGGGCGAGAAGGCAATCAGCCCCAGCATTTT.